This T cell receptor (beta chain) was captured by sequencing in a study of identical twins. The study's findings and limits: The models gave estimates that fell short of the out-of-frame TCR alpha sharing seen in monozygotic twins.

Trimming took 1 base from V and 0 from J, leaving 10 bases between them. The length of the CDR3 is 15 residues. CDR1 is LNHNV and CDR2 is YYDKDF in the germline V gene (reference sequence). Via MiXCR, TCRdb re-called the 5' RACE reads, giving one row per CDR3 protein. This sample yields about 920,000 distinct CDR3 sequences, of which approximately 13% are seen a single time; around 1.6% belongs to the top ten. With respect to this clonotype: The antigen remains undetermined.

Another study also made use of these data, one on yellow fever vaccine responses in identical twins.

The clonotype was recovered from a woman aged 18-29 years in good health. The sequenced sample consisted of PBMCs. This chain connects TRBV15 to TRBJ2-7; D could derive from TRBD1 or TRBD2 (5 bases each). CDR3 loop: CATSRGAGSSYEQYF. Written as DNA, the CDR3 is TGTGCCACCAGCAGAGGGGCAGGGAGCTCCTACGAGCAGTACTTC.